Below, 20 T cell receptor beta chains from the same sample are listed, as sequenced in a study of response to subunit inactivated influenza vaccine. A single record per CDR3 protein comes from TCRdb applying MiXCR to the RT-PCR reads. The table records about 700,000 distinct CDR3 sequences, approximately 15% of them present only once. The sequenced sample was PBMCs from blood, obtained about 14 days before vaccination. The source is a man aged 45-65 years who received an inactivated influenza vaccine.

The rearrangement uses TRBV12-3 or TRBV12-4 and TRBJ2-3, with a possible D match to TRBD1 (6 bases). The CDR3 is 15 residues long. Trimming shortened V by 5 bases and J by 2 bases, and 14 bases separated the two germline ends. This CDR3 reads CASSPRTAYTDTQYF. The DNA for the CDR3 is TGTGCCAGCAGTCCACGGACAGCATACACAGATACGCAGTATTTT.

In this sample, this clonotype turned up a few times. This chain links TRBV6-5 with TRBJ2-2, with 9 bases that match TRBD2. V lost 0 bases and J lost 6; bases outside the gene matches: 5. CDR1 is MNHEY and CDR2 is SVGAGI in the germline V gene. The CDR3 is 16 residues long. CDR3 protein: CASSYSLLAGSGELFF. DNA for the CDR3: TGTGCCAGCAGTTACTCACTTCTAGCGGGATCCGGGGAGCTGTTTTTT.

This clonotype was seen at least ten times. This chain uses TRBV29-1 with TRBJ1-1, with a weak D call TRBD1 (5 bases). The CDR3 sequence is 13 residues long. With 3 bases removed from V and 4 bases from J, the gap between germline ends came to 12 bases. In germline, CDR1 is SQVTM, CDR2 ANQGSEA. The CDR3 nucleotides read TGCAGCGTTGATTGGGGGGTGGGCACTGAAGCTTTCTTT. Translating it yields CSVDWGVGTEAFF.

This clonotype was counted between two and nine times. This sequence joins TRBV2 and TRBJ2-3; 9 bases are a match to TRBD2. With 3 bases clipped from V and 0 bases from J, the junction kept 4 bases outside the gene matches. Germline V CDR1 and CDR2: SNHLY, FYNNEI. The CDR3 loop spans 16 amino acids. The CDR3 DNA follows: TGTGCCAGCAGTGATAGTACTAGCGGGAGCACAGATACGCAGTATTTT. It codes for CASSDSTSGSTDTQYF.

A few counts support this clonotype. The chain has TRBV12-3 or TRBV12-4 and TRBJ2-5; 7 bases match TRBD1. J was trimmed by 4 bases and V by 5 bases; bases with no gene match: 16. The CDR3 has 17 residues. The CDR3 region is CASSPPRQGHLSETQYF. Written as DNA, the CDR3 is TGTGCCAGCAGTCCGCCTCGACAGGGCCATCTTTCAGAGACCCAGTACTTC.

This clonotype was seen more than once but under ten times. The V and J genes are TRBV4-3 and TRBJ2-5; possibly TRBD1 or TRBD2 for D (5 bases each). This CDR3 has 18 residues. The ends were cut back, 2 bases at V and 2 bases at J, with 21 bases in the middle. Looked up from germline, CDR1 is LGHNA and CDR2 is YSLEER. This chain's CDR3 is CASSQRRFGTVQQETQYF. The CDR3, as DNA: TGCGCCAGCAGCCAAAGACGATTTGGGACCGTACAGCAAGAGACCCAGTACTTC.

There are many counts of this clonotype. The chain carries TRBV10-3 and TRBJ1-2; 7 nucleotides line up with TRBD1. This CDR3 spans 14 amino acids. The J segment lost 3 bases and the V segment lost 6 bases, leaving 7 bases of the junction unmatched. The germline CDR1 and CDR2 sequences are ENHRY and SYGVKD. The CDR3 DNA sequence: TGTGCCATCAGCCCGACCGGGACAGACTATGGCTACACCTTC. Translation gives CAISPTGTDYGYTF.

There are many counts of this clonotype. The chain uses TRBV10-1 and TRBJ2-7; TRBD1 agrees at 8 bases. V lost 4 bases, J lost 5 bases, and 10 bases stayed unmatched. The CDR3 loop spans 15 amino acids. From germline, CDR1 is WNHNN and CDR2 SYGVQD (reference sequence). The CDR3 region has the DNA TGCGCCAGCAGTGCCTACGGACAGGGTGCCAACGAGCAGTACTTC. Encoded protein: CASSAYGQGANEQYF.

This chain links TRBV9 with TRBJ2-3, with a tentative D call TRBD2 (5 bases). The CDR3 totals 15 residues. Per the germline V gene, CDR1 is SGDLS and CDR2 is YYNGEE. V was clipped by 3 bases and J by 2 bases, with 13 bases between them. CDR3 sequence reads: CASSGTRWYTDTQYF. CDR3 sequence (DNA): TGTGCCAGCAGCGGAACTAGATGGTACACAGATACGCAGTATTTT.

This clonotype was recorded only once. The chain carries TRBV6-2 or TRBV6-3 and TRBJ2-7, with D perhaps matching TRBD1 (5 bases). The CDR3 runs 15 residues. Germline V gene lookup returns CDR1 MNHEY and CDR2 SVGEGT. The ends were cut back, 4 bases at V and 1 base at J, with 14 bases in the middle. CDR3 in amino acids: CASSSSGAGSYEQYF. CDR3 nucleotides: TGTGCCAGCAGTTCTTCTGGGGCAGGTTCCTACGAGCAGTACTTC.

The CDR3: CASSQIRGGRNSPLHF. The CDR3 DNA is TGTGCCAGCAGCCAAATTCGTGGAGGGCGGAATTCACCCCTCCACTTT. V is TRBV3-1 and J is TRBJ1-6, with D unresolved. The CDR3 consists of 16 residues. The germline V gene has CDR1 LGHDT and CDR2 YNNKEL (reference sequence). Trimming shortened V by 2 bases and J by 7 bases, and 15 bases separated the two germline ends.

V is TRBV30 and J is TRBJ2-2; D is ambiguous. Germline CDR1 is GTSNPN and CDR2 is SVGIG (reference sequence). With 2 bases removed from V and 1 base from J, the gap between germline ends came to 2 bases. This CDR3 region has 12 residues. CDR3 bases: TGTGCCTGGAGTCTGAACACCGGGGAGCTGTTTTTT. Its protein product is CAWSLNTGELFF.

The V gene is TRBV10-3, the J gene TRBJ1-1; D ambiguous. The CDR3 covers 15 residues. V lost 3 bases, J lost 4 bases, and 15 bases lay in between. From germline, CDR1 is ENHRY and CDR2 SYGVKD. CDR3 in DNA: TGTGCCATCAGTGACCCAACTGGCGGGCTCACTGAAGCTTTCTTT. The encoded protein is CAISDPTGGLTEAFF.

This clonotype was observed a few times. The CDR3 protein is CASSPSDEGYTF. The CDR3 region has the DNA TGTGCCAGCTCACCTTCTGACGAGGGCTACACCTTC. The chain is built from TRBV18 and TRBJ1-2, with D hard to call. The CDR3 is 12 residues long. V lost 3 bases and J 8 bases, leaving 10 bases between the germline ends. Germline CDR1 reads KGHSH; CDR2 reads LQKENI.

This clonotype was seen a handful of times. The gene calls are TRBV20-1 and TRBJ2-7; 8 bases fit TRBD1. J lost 0 bases, V lost 5 bases, and 3 bases had no gene match. Germline values: CDR1 DFQATT, CDR2 SNEGSKA (reference sequence). The CDR3 is 13 residues long. DNA of the CDR3: TGCAGTGCTCGGGACAGGTACTCCTACGAGCAGTACTTC. This sequence encodes CSARDRYSYEQYF.

This sequence joins TRBV5-1 and TRBJ2-1, with 7 bases aligning to TRBD2. The germline CDR1 and CDR2 sequences are SGHRS and YFSETQ. The junction had 2 bases not matched to a gene; V was cut back by 3 bases and J by 5 bases. The CDR3 consists of 13 residues. Written as DNA, the CDR3 is TGCGCCAGCAGCTCTAGCGGAAACAATGAGCAGTTCTTC. As protein: CASSSSGNNEQFF.

This clonotype has more than one count but fewer than ten. The J gene is TRBJ1-1, the V gene TRBV15; D not certain. With 1 base removed from V and 0 bases from J, the gap between germline ends came to 6 bases. Germline V gene data show CDR1 as LNHNV and CDR2 as YYDKDF (reference sequence). This CDR3 has 14 amino acids. In nucleotides, the CDR3 is TGTGCCACCAGCAGAGGACCTTTGAACACTGAAGCTTTCTTT. It specifies CATSRGPLNTEAFF.

The chain joins TRBV10-3 to TRBJ2-1, with D hard to call. There are 16 residues in the CDR3. From germline, CDR1 is ENHRY and CDR2 SYGVKD. Trimming removed 5 bases at V and 4 bases at J, with 18 bases between. CDR3 bases: TGTGCCATCAGTTCGGACCGGCAGGTAGGATACAATGAGCAGTTCTTC. Its protein product is CAISSDRQVGYNEQFF.

A few counts support this clonotype. The chain carries TRBV3-1 and TRBJ2-5, with 15 bases lining up with TRBD2. With 3 bases clipped from V and 4 bases from J, the junction kept 3 bases outside the gene matches. The CDR3 contains 16 residues. Germline V gene lookup returns CDR1 LGHDT and CDR2 YNNKEL (reference sequence). CDR3 amino acids: CASSQGLAGGRETQYF. The CDR3 coding sequence is TGTGCCAGCAGCCAGGGACTAGCGGGAGGACGAGAGACCCAGTACTTC.

The CDR3 DNA is TGTGCCAGTGGACTGATCTACAATGAGCAGTTCTTC. Amino acids: CASGLIYNEQFF. V and J are TRBV11-2 and TRBJ2-1; possibly TRBD2 for D (5 bases). Germline CDR1 is SGHAT and CDR2 is FQNNGV. The V gene lost 9 bases and the J gene lost 3 bases, with 9 bases spanning the gap. This CDR3 spans 12 amino acids.